The present T cell receptor beta chain was sequenced within a study of blood T cell repertoires in COVID-19. Study-wide background: Specimens from acute and convalescent COVID-19 originated in the United States, Italy and Spain. The cDNA or gDNA used as material had been derived from T cells, B-cell-depleted T cells, or PBMCs.

Per the original methods: Estimation of nucleated cell counts relied on the amplification of reference gene primers. Using immunoSEQ multiplex PCR, the repertoire was profiled, and TCRdb retains in-frame clones only, with some absent. The D gene and trimming were derived from the DNA, and the V and J assignments and clone size from that table. This sample has tens of thousands of clones, with 90% found just once. The sequenced material came from peripheral blood. This clonotype was sampled from a man in his forties with acute or convalescent COVID-19.

CDR3 sequence: CASSLAHRGRGLSEQFF. CDR3 nucleotides: TGTGCCAGCAGCTTAGCGCATCGCGGGAGGGGATTATCTGAGCAGTTCTTC. V and J are TRBV7-2 and TRBJ2-1; 9 positions match TRBD2. V was clipped by 0 bases and J by 9 bases; unmatched bases: 12. Germline CDR1 SGHTA, CDR2 FQGNSA. The length of the CDR3 is 17 residues.